This TCR beta chain was found in a study of cytomegalovirus exposure and HLA in healthy donors. Study details: Within the Caucasian-associated ancestry cluster were around 80% of the approximately 400 genotyped donors.

The CDR3 length is 15 residues. Deletions cut 10 bases from V and 5 bases from J, with 23 bases between. Looked up from germline, CDR1 is SNHLY and CDR2 is FYNNEI. Study observations and caveats: The study flagged about 150 TCR beta chains as cytomegalovirus-associated.

This PCR relied on a set of 60 Vbeta primers and 13 Jbeta primers. Assay: immunoSEQ multiplex PCR; the TCRdb copy retains only in-frame clones and omits some. The sample shows roughly 200,000 clones, 75% to 85% of them seen only once. In the case of this clone: As yet, its antigen is unknown.

The sequence was collected from a woman between 55 and 75 years old in good health and CMV-seropositive. The chain employs TRBV2 and TRBJ1-2, with a weak D call TRBD1 (5 bases). The sample was PBMCs. The CDR3 loop reads CATERQQTALYGYTF. As DNA, the CDR3 is TGTGCCACCGAACGACAACAGACAGCACTGTATGGCTACACCTTC.